The clone carrying this T cell receptor (beta chain) was counted many times. Its antigen remains unidentified. Prepared TCR beta cDNA libraries contained unique molecular identifiers. The source material, roughly 0.9 to 11 million T cells, gave rise to roughly 0.5 million cDNA molecules. Each CDR3 protein is one row after TCRdb ran MiXCR on the PCR reads. The sample lists 500,000 to 600,000 distinct CDR3 sequences, roughly 45% occurring once. The entry originates in a study of post-analysis software for immune sequencing data. For the study at large: In terms of disease course, relapsing-remitting, secondary progressive and progressive-relapsing multiple sclerosis were included. Study results and limitations: People with multiple sclerosis had a significantly lower normalized Chao1 diversity than controls did.

The receptor's source is a girl aged 5 to 17 with multiple sclerosis. The sample taken for sequencing was blood.

The CDR3 region is CASSSGGVEYF. The CDR3 DNA reads as TGTGCCAGCAGTTCTGGCGGGGTGGAGTACTTC. The rearrangement joins TRBV12-3 or TRBV12-4 to TRBJ2-5; a weak D match, TRBD2 (6 bases). The CDR3 covers 11 residues. V dropped 4 bases and J dropped 12 bases, with 12 bases sitting between them.